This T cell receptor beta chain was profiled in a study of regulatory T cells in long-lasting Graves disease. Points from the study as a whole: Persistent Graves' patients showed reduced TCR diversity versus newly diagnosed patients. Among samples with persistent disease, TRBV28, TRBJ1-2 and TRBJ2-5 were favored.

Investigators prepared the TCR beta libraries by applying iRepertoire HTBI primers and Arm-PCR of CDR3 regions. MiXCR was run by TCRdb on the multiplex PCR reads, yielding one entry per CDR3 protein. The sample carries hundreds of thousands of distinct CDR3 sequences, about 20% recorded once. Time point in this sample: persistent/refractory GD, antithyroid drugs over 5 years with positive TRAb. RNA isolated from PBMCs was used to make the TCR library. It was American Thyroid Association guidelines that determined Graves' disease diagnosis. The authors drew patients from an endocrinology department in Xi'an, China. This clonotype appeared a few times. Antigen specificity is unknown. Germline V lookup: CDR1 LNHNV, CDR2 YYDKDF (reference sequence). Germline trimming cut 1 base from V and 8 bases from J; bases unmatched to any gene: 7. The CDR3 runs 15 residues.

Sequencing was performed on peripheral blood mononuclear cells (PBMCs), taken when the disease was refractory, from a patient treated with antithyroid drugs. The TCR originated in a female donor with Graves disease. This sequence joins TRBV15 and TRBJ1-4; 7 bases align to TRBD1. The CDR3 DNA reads TGTGCCACCAGCAGAGGACAGGGCTACACCGAAAAACTGTTTTTT. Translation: CATSRGQGYTEKLFF.